What follows is one T cell receptor (beta chain) and its context. Its antigen is currently unknown. The data belong to a study of shared clonotypes between healthy human individuals. Study-wide results and limits: Clonotype sharing among donors was thought likely to change with sequencing depth.

The data were produced by immunoSEQ multiplex PCR, yet TCRdb's version contains in-frame clones alone and is incomplete. The data hold about 1,800,000 clones, with 85% to 95% observed a single time. CD45RO-negative CD8 cells positively selected for CCR7 made up the naive population, which excluded terminally differentiated effector memory CD45RA+ cells. The V gene's germline CDR1 is SGHAT and CDR2 FQNNGV. The CDR3 sequence is 15 residues long. V trimming: 2 bases; J trimming: 1 base; junction bases outside the gene matches: 4. The sample comprised naive CD8+ T cells sorted from blood. The sequence derives from a man aged 18-30 years in good health. The genes are TRBV11-2 and TRBJ2-5, with 7 bases fitting TRBD1. The CDR3 here is CASSLLTGSQETQYF. CDR3 DNA: TGTGCCAGCAGCTTATTGACAGGGTCCCAAGAGACCCAGTACTTC. The whole variable domain, remainder taken from reference TRBV11-2 and TRBJ2-5, is EAGVAQSPRYKIIEKRQSVAFWCNPISGHATLYWYQQILGQGPKLLIQFQNNGVVDDSQLPKDRFSAERLKGVDSTLKIQPAKLEDSAVYLCASSLLTGSQETQYFGPGTRLLVL.